This T cell receptor (beta chain) was retrieved from a study of vaccination and CD4 T cells after COVID-19 (dated by TCRdb to between 2021 and 2022). About the investigation overall: SARS-CoV-2 positivity had been established in the convalescent patients by nasal swab PCR, and mild disease was recorded in roughly 10 of these patients and severe disease in one. Control cultures used a CEFX viral epitope pool as positive control, an HIV-1 Nef peptide pool as negative control, or no peptide. In 10 COVID-19 convalescent patients and a few infection-naive healthy vaccine recipients, the spike-specific CD4+ TCR repertoire before mRNA vaccination was compared with the repertoire after mRNA vaccination. Post-COVID blood samples were collected from convalescent patients a median of around 100 days after diagnosis, with a range of about 30 to 170 days. Six males and four females were included in the convalescent cohort, with two Hispanic individuals, seven Caucasians, two Asians and one multiracial person represented. Each participant got two doses of either the Pfizer-BioNTech BNT162b2 vaccine (n=8) or the Moderna mRNA-1273 vaccine (n=2). Overlapping spike peptide pools from SARS-CoV-2 and from the common cold coronaviruses HCoV-NL63, HCoV-OC43 and HCoV-229E were used as culture stimuli. The time from the second vaccine dose to post-vaccine blood sampling had a median of roughly 77 days and ranged from about 14 to 250 days.

Notes on this clonotype: The specificity of this receptor is unknown. Base qualities were left out, and no much larger clone turns up one base away.

The library was obtained by PCR. DNA from cultured CD4+ T cells was subjected to TCR sequencing with the Oncomine TCR Beta short-read assay at the Johns Hopkins FTIC core. Genomic DNA was extracted from the cultured CD4+ T cells with the QIAamp micro DNA kit. Oncomine TCR Beta libraries from cultured CD4+ T cells were pooled using unique dual indexes and sequenced on an Illumina iSeq 100. Turning to the authors' computational methods: Non-productive sequences were filtered out, and CDR3s that did not start with C, did not end with F or W, or were shorter than 7 amino acids were discarded. The MANAFEST web application identified antigen-specific clonotypes by comparing peptide-stimulated wells against reference wells and other culture wells. For a clone to be called positive, the clone needed an FDR below 0.05, an odds ratio above 5, and a productive frequency above 0.1% in at least two of three replicate wells. A clonotype was classed as cross-reactive if the clonotype showed significant expansion both in SARS-CoV-2 spike wells and in at least one common cold coronavirus spike condition. Similarity between CDR3 sequences was evaluated in R version 3.6.1 using Levenshtein distances (stringdist) and unrooted phylogenetic trees (ape). The public reads were reprocessed in TCRdb via fastp at Q25 and MiXCR, keeping in-frame beta chains. Every entry covers one CDR3 protein and lists the most common genes and DNA from its rows. The V and J calls come from TCRdb's annotation, not from the publication. For this sample the table gives 9,500 to 15,000 distinct CDR3 sequences, of which roughly 58% were detected only once. The ten largest account for under 30% of the sample.

Results and caveats for the whole study, not just this receptor: The median count of SARS-CoV-2-reactive clonotypes went up from around 20 after infection to 38 after vaccination, although the change was not significant. Among convalescent patients, a median roughly 84% of the SARS-CoV-2-reactive clones seen after vaccination appeared only after vaccination, which suggests priming specific to the vaccine. In convalescent patients, nearly all vaccine-specific clones (304 of 307) were found to be mono-reactive for SARS-CoV-2 spike rather than cross-reactive with common cold coronaviruses. The study included relatively few convalescent patients and did not analyze early timepoints after natural infection.

Including the terminal cysteine and phenylalanine, the CDR3 comprises 12 residues. Just CDR3 DNA is preserved here, 36 bases in frame from base 1. CDR1 and CDR2, per the germline V gene (reference sequence), are MNHEY and SMNVEV. Trimming at the junction amounts to 6 bases on V and 3 bases on J, and the germline ends lie 6 bases apart. Interpreted using the paper, the treatment or condition label stands for: roughly 10-day PBMC culture with coronavirus spike peptide pools or control peptides (ViraFEST assay). To expand antigen-specific T cells with peptide pools and then pick out the expanded clonotypes through TCR sequencing, the study relied on the ViraFEST assay. The convalescent patients' positive SARS-CoV-2 PCR tests were from March to December 2020, which was before the Alpha, Beta and Delta variants emerged in the United States. Each well held approximately 2 million PBMCs cultured in IMDM containing approximately 5% human AB serum and 9 to 10 IU/ml IL-2, with 10 ug/ml peptide pools added. Half of the culture medium was replaced with fresh IL-2-containing medium on days 3 and 7. After around 11 days of culture, CD4+ T cells were isolated by negative selection using the EasySep CD4+ T cell isolation kit. Ficoll-Paque Plus gradient centrifugation was used to isolate PBMCs from whole blood, and the isolated PBMCs were then either used fresh or cryopreserved at -140C. In general, triplicate wells were set up for every culture condition.

The sequenced sample was CD4+ T cells from blood, cultured in vitro. This TCR came from a human donor who had recovered from COVID-19. The rearranged segments are TRBV27 and TRBJ1-5; no D gene call is confident. The DNA sequence reads TGTGCCAGCAGCACCTACAATCAGCCCCAGCATTTT. This sequence encodes CASSTYNQPQHF.